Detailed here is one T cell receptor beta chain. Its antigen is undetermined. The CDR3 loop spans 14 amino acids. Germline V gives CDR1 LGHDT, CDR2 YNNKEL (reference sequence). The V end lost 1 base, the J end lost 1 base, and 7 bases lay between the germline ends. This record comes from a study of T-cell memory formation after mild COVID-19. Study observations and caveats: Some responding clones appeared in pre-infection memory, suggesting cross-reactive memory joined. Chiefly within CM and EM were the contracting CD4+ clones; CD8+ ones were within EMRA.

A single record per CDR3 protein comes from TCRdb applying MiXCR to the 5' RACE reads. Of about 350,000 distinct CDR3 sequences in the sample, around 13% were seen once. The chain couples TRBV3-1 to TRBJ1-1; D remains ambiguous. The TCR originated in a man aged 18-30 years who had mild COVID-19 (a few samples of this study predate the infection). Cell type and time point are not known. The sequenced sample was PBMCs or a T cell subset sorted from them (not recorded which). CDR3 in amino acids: CASSQGAGNTEAFF. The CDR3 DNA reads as TGTGCCAGCAGCCAAGGGGCGGGGAACACTGAAGCTTTCTTT. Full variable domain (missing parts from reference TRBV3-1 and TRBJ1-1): DTAVSQTPKYLVTQMGNDKSIKCEQNLGHDTMYWYKQDSKKFLKIMFSYNNKELIINETVPNRFSPKSPDKAHLNLHINSLELGDSAVYFCASSQGAGNTEAFFGQGTRLTVV.